This TCR beta chain was recorded in a study of CD4+ T cells in melanoma (dated by TCRdb to between 2021 and 2022). Concerning the study at large: The study investigated neoantigen-specific CD4+ T cells in human melanoma. Findings and caveats that apply to the study as a whole: Neoantigen-specific CD4+ T cells were reported to be correlated with the function of CD8+ T cells, macrophages and B cells. According to the report, neoantigen-specific CD4+ T cells in melanoma displayed diverse differentiation states.

Preparation of the library involved the immunoSEQ multiplex PCR assay. The source is immuneACCESS, and TCRdb retained only in-frame sequences with V and J called. Part of the clones is not carried over; for the studies checked, unresolved V genes explain less than half of this, and the remainder is unexplained. Here the sample has about 6,700 clones; 60% to 70% occur a single time. Of the sample, roughly 23% falls within the top ten clones. V gives up 3 bases and J gives up 10 bases, and the segment between their germline ends measures 13 bases. The germline V gene (reference sequence) gives CDR1 as WNHNN and CDR2 as SYGVQD. The CDR3, cysteine through phenylalanine, is 12 amino acids long. Only the CDR3 portion is preserved as DNA: 36 bases, with reading frame beginning at the first base. Donors were patients with melanoma. In regard to this clone: There is no known antigen for this receptor. Base qualities were left out, and no much larger clone turns up one base away.

The V and J segments used are TRBV10-1 and TRBJ2-7, with the D gene too uncertain to name. Sequencing used cells from a culture (not recorded whether cultured in vitro). The source of this sequence is a human donor with melanoma. The DNA is TGCGCCAGCAGTGAAGGGTCTATAGTTCAGTACTTC. It translates to CASSEGSIVQYF.